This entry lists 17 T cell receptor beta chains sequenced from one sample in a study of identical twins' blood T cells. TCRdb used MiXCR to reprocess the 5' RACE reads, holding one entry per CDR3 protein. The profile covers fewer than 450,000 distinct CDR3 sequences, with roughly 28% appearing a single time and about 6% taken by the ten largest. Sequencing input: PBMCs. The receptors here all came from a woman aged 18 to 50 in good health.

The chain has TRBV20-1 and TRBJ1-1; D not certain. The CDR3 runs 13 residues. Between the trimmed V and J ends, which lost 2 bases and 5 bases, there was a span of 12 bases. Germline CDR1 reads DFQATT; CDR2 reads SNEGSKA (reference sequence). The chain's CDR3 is CSARFGTWTEAFF. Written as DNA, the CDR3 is TGCAGTGCTAGATTCGGAACCTGGACTGAAGCTTTCTTT.

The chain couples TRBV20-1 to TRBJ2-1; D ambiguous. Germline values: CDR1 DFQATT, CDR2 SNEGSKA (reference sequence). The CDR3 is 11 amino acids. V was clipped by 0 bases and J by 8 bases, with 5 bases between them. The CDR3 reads CSARDLDEQFF. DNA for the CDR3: TGCAGTGCTAGAGATCTCGATGAGCAGTTCTTC.

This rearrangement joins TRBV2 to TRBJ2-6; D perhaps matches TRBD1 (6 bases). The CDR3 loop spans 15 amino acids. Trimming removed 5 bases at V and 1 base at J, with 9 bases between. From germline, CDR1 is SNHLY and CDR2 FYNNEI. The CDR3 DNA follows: TGTGCCAGCAGTTTTCAGGGGTCTGGGGCCAACGTCCTGACTTTC. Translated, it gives CASSFQGSGANVLTF.

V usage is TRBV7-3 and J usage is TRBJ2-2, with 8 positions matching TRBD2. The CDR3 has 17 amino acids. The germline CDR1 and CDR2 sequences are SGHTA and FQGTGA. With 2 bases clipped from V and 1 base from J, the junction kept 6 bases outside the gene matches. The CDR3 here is CASSLGLAGWNTGELFF. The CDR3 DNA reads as TGTGCCAGCAGCTTAGGGCTAGCGGGTTGGAACACCGGGGAGCTGTTTTTT.

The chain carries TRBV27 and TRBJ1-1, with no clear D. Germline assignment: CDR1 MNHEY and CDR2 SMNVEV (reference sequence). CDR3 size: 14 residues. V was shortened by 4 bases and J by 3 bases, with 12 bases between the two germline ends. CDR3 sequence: CASSSPRGYTEAFF. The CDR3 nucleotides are TGTGCCAGCAGTTCACCTCGGGGTTACACTGAAGCTTTCTTT.

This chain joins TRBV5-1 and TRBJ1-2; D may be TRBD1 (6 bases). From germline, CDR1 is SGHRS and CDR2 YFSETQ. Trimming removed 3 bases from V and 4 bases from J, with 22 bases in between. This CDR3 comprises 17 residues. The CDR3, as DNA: TGCGCCAGCAGCTCGCAGGGGTCTATGACCGCCTCCTATGGCTACACCTTC. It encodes CASSSQGSMTASYGYTF.

The chain's CDR3 is CASSLAETLNEKLFF. In DNA, the CDR3 is TGCGCCAGCAGCTTGGCGGAAACCTTAAATGAAAAACTGTTTTTT. The chain uses TRBV5-1 and TRBJ1-4, with D hard to call. V was trimmed by 0 bases and J by 5 bases, leaving 11 bases between them. The CDR3 consists of 15 residues. Germline CDR1 and CDR2: SGHRS and YFSETQ.

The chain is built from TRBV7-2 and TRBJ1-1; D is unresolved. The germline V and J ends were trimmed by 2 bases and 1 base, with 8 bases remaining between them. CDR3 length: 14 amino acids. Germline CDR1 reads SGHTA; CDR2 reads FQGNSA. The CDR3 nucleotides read TGTGCCAGCAGCTTAAGCGGATCGAACACTGAAGCTTTCTTT. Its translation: CASSLSGSNTEAFF.

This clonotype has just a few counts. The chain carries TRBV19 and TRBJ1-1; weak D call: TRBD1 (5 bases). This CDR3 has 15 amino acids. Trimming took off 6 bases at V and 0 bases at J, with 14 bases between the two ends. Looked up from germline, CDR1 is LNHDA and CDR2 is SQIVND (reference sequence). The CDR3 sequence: CASRAPGHLNTEAFF. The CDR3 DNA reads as TGTGCCAGTAGAGCCCCCGGACACCTGAACACTGAAGCTTTCTTT.

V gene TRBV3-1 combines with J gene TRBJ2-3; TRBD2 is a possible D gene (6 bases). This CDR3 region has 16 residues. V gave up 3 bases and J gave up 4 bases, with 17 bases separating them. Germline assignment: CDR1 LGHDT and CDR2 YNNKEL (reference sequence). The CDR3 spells CASSQTSPIGADTQYF. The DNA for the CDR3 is TGTGCCAGCAGCCAGACTAGTCCGATTGGTGCAGATACGCAGTATTTT.

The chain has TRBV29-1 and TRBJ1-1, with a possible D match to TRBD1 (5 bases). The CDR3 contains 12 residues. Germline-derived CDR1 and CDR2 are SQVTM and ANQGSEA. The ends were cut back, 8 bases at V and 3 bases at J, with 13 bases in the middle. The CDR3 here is CSSSGVDTEAFF. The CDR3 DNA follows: TGCAGCTCCTCGGGGGTTGACACTGAAGCTTTCTTT.

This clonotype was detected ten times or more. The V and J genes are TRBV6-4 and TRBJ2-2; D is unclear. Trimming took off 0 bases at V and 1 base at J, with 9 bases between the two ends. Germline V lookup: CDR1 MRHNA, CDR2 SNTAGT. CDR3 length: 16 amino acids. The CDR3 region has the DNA TGTGCCAGCAGTGACTCGGGAAGGGTGAACACCGGGGAGCTGTTTTTT. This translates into CASSDSGRVNTGELFF.

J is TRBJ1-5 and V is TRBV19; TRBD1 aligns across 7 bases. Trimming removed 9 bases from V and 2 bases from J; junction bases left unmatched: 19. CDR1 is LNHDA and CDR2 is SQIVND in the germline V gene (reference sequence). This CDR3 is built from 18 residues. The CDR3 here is CASAVPGTDLGRNQPQHF. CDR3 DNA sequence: TGTGCCAGCGCAGTCCCCGGGACAGATTTGGGACGCAATCAGCCCCAGCATTTT.

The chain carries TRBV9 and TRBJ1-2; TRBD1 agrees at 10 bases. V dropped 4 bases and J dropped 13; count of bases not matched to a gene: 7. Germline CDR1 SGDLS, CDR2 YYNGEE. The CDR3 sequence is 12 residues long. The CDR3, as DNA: TGTGCCAGCAGCAAACGGGACAGGGGAGCCACCTTC. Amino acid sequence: CASSKRDRGATF.

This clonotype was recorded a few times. CDR3 sequence: CASSTRFQETQYF. CDR3 DNA sequence: TGCGCCAGCAGTACCAGATTCCAAGAGACCCAGTACTTC. The chain uses TRBV4-1 and TRBJ2-5; D is undetermined. Germline loops: CDR1 MGHRA, CDR2 YSYEKL. Trimming removed 6 bases at V and 1 base at J, with 9 bases between. This CDR3 has 13 amino acids.

The CDR3 region has the DNA TGTGCCAGCAGTTATGGGATTCCACCCCTCCACTTT. Residues: CASSYGIPPLHF. The genes are TRBV12-3 or TRBV12-4 and TRBJ1-6; D gene ambiguous. This CDR3 has 12 residues. V shed 4 bases and J shed 11 bases, with 9 bases lying between them.

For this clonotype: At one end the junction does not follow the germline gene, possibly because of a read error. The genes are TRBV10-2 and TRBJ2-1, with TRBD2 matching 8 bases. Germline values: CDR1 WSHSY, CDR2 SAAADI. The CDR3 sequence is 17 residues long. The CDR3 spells CAGSEPRTSWLYNEQFF. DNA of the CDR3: TGCGCCGGCAGTGAGCCTAGGACTAGCTGGCTCTACAATGAGCAGTTCTTC.